A selection of T cell receptor beta chains follows, all from one sample in a study of technical replicates of blood from a few donors. Assay used: immunoSEQ multiplex PCR; TCRdb lists only in-frame clones, some missing. The data contain almost 65,000 clones, approximately 86% of them singletons. The material sequenced was PBMCs. These receptors were taken from a human donor in good health. Some clones in this sample may be carry-over from other donors' samples. Each CDR3 is given with its conserved first and last residue. The D gene is left open where the match is weak.

TRBJ2-2,TRBV10-3,-,CAISDVGHTGELFF
TRBJ2-6,TRBV7-9,-,CASSLLLGGANVLTF
TRBJ1-1,TRBV6-5,-,CATRQYLNTEAFF
TRBJ2-4,TRBV4-2,-,CASSEAGADKNIQYF
TRBJ2-3,TRBV18,-,CASSPGPDTQYF
TRBJ2-2,TRBV5-4,-,CASSLTRNTGELFF
TRBJ2-2,TRBV5-1,TRBD2,CASSSMGLAAAGELFF
TRBJ2-1,TRBV7-2,TRBD2,CASSSGLAGVSEQFF
TRBJ2-7,TRBV7-2,TRBD2,CASSPTSGNAYEQYF
TRBJ1-1,TRBV5-6,-,CASSLDGSGTEAFF
TRBJ2-7,TRBV4-3,TRBD2,CASSQELAGAYEQYF